The entry below describes one T cell receptor (beta chain). The target of this receptor is not known. One base away there is no much larger clone; base qualities are not given. The data derive from a study of shared clonotypes between healthy human individuals (dated by TCRdb to the early 2020s). Notes on the research overall: The cohort included three men and two women between 18 and 49 years of age. For each donor, CD4 naive and CD4 memory were each run on three plates, CD8 naive on two plates, and CD8 memory on one plate. To estimate repertoire size and how much clonotype sharing occurs between individuals, the study deeply sequenced the blood TCR repertoires of five healthy adults. Different laboratories and diverse techniques were used to prepare libraries and sequence TCR repertoires, to increase sequencing depth and limit assay-specific biases. Per donor, leukapheresis produced somewhere between about 0.85 and 10 billion PBMCs.

Using the deep immunoSEQ assay, TCR CDR3 regions were amplified from genomic DNA by multiplex PCR. Extracted genomic DNA from each cell subset was spread evenly across all wells of several immunoSEQ 96-well plates, with each plate serving as a replicate. Each replicate PCR for sorted subsets received about 220 ng genomic DNA, equal to tens of thousands of T cell genomes. Purified libraries were measured with a Qubit 3.0 fluorometer, size-checked on a Bioanalyzer 2100, and measured again with the KAPA Library Quantification kit. Each immunoSEQ 96-well plate was sequenced on its own single-read 150-cycle Illumina NextSeq 550 flow cell. In the paper's pipeline: Because only junctional sequences without quality scores were contained in the immunoSEQ output, filtering matching that applied to full-length reads could not be performed. Sequences were annotated with PyIR, a Python wrapper for IgBLAST v1.9, using IMGT germline references to assign V/J genes and CDR3. Reads with weak V/J assignments (E-value above 1e-6), missing CDR3, stop codons, out-of-frame junctions, or ambiguous translated residues were removed. V3J clonotypes were defined by identical inferred V gene, J gene, and CDR3 amino acid sequence. To compute the percentage overlap between repertoires, the number of shared unique clonotypes was divided by the size of the smaller repertoire. Richness of each repertoire was evaluated using RTK rarefaction, the Chao1 estimator, and Recon v2.1 estimates of unobserved clonotypes. For all TCRbeta clonotypes obtained by the gDNA method from a handful of donors, generation probabilities were computed with OLGA. This is the immuneACCESS table as TCRdb keeps it, with only in-frame sequences that have V and J called. A part of the clones is gone; compared with another copy, unresolved V genes explain less than half, and the rest is unexplained. V and J calls and clone size come straight from that table; D and trimming were deduced from the DNA. A total of around 100,000 clones appear in this sample, around 67% of them only once. 45% to 50% of the sample lies in the top ten.

Donors were healthy HIV-negative adults with no recently reported acute infections or vaccinations. All donors were Caucasian adults living in Nashville, Tennessee, USA. CD8 memory samples consisted of magnetically selected CD45RO+ cells combined with CCR7-negative CD45RA+ effector memory (TemRA) cells. Blood was obtained by leukapheresis, after which PBMCs were separated by Ficoll-Histopaque density gradient centrifugation and cryopreserved in liquid nitrogen vapor phase. Purity and quantity of every magnetically sorted T cell population were checked by analytical flow cytometry. Each sorted fraction had its genomic DNA isolated and then quantified by UV absorbance on a Nanodrop 2000c. The study at large found these results: Sharing across several donors was observed for about 4.8% of naive CD4, about 4% of naive CD8, about 2.5% of memory CD4, and roughly 0.4% of memory CD8 clonotypes. Sampling was restricted to blood, and TCR repertoires in tissue are likely to differ from TCR repertoires in blood. Rarefaction of sorted-subset datasets indicated incomplete sequencing despite the large sequencing depth. Pairwise subsampling led to the expectation that sequencing depth would affect the degree of clonotype sharing among donors. Naive subsets generally had larger estimated clonotype richness than memory subsets did. Compared with non-shared clonotypes, clonotypes shared by all four sorted-subset donors had higher generation probabilities. Because the study included only a small number of donors, the genetic and exposure-history diversity represented was limited.

V sheds 5 bases and J sheds 3 bases, leaving 9 bases between their ends. CDR1 and CDR2 were assigned from the germline V gene as SGDLS and YYNGEE. Spanning cysteine to phenylalanine, the CDR3 consists of 13 amino acids. The read is trimmed to its CDR3 DNA, 39 bases read in frame from base 1. The rearranged segments are TRBV9 and TRBJ2-4; too little of a D gene remains to name it. The TCR originated in a man aged 30-40 years in good health. Sequenced material: memory CD8+ T cells sorted from blood. Sample cell subset or site, as interpreted from the label and publication: CD45RO+ cells pooled with CCR7-negative TemRA cells. The sequenced DNA is TGTGCCAGCAGTGGGGTCAACAAAAACATTCAGTACTTC. It specifies CASSGVNKNIQYF. With all but the CDR3 taken from the reference TRBV9 and TRBJ2-4 genes, the full variable domain is: DSGVTQTPKHLITATGQRVTLRCSPRSGDLSVYWYQQSLDQGLQFLIQYYNGEERAKGNILERFSAQQFPDLHSELNLSSLELGDSALYFCASSGVNKNIQYFGAGTRLSVL.